The 5 T cell receptor beta chains in this list originate from one sample, sequenced in a study of long-term antiretroviral therapy in people with HIV. A v3.0 immunoSEQ assay was performed at survey level. Assay used: immunoSEQ multiplex PCR; TCRdb lists only in-frame clones, some missing. The sample comprises fewer than 20,000 clones, around four fifths of which are singletons, and 20% to 25% rests with the top ten. The input for sequencing was unsorted PBMCs, taken 2.1 years after starting antiretroviral therapy. The receptors were gathered from a man aged 35 to 55 with HIV.

The chain couples TRBV2 to TRBJ1-5; D is ambiguous. Trimming pared 0 bases from V and 7 bases from J, leaving 13 bases between. CDR3 length: 15 residues. Germline V gene data show CDR1 as SNHLY and CDR2 as FYNNEI. CDR3 amino acids: CASSEAPELRQPQHF. CDR3 in DNA: TGTGCCAGCAGTGAAGCCCCCGAGTTAAGGCAGCCCCAGCATTTT.

This clone appeared once. The V call is TRBV19, the J call TRBJ2-7; 8 bases line up with TRBD1. The CDR3 has 16 residues. Germline assignment: CDR1 LNHDA and CDR2 SQIVND (reference sequence). With V trimmed by 6 bases and J by 0 bases, 10 bases remained unmatched. The CDR3 protein is CASRYRWTGNSYEQYF. The CDR3 coding sequence is TGTGCCAGTAGATATAGGTGGACAGGGAACTCCTACGAGCAGTACTTC.

This clone has a handful of counts. The rearrangement joins TRBV5-6 to TRBJ1-1; 10 positions match TRBD1. J gave up 1 base and V 2 bases, and 5 bases lay outside the gene matches. CDR3 size: 16 residues. The germline CDR1 and CDR2 sequences are SGHDT and YYEEEE. In nucleotides, the CDR3 is TGTGCCAGCAGCTTAGGGACAGGGGACACGAACACTGAAGCTTTCTTT. It translates to CASSLGTGDTNTEAFF. The full variable domain, its missing parts supplied by reference TRBV5-6 and TRBJ1-1, is DAGVTQSPTHLIKTRGQQVTLRCSPKSGHDTVSWYQQALGQGPQFIFQYYEEEERQRGNFPDRFSGHQFPNYSSELNVNALLLGDSALYLCASSLGTGDTNTEAFFGQGTRLTVV.

This rearrangement joins TRBV2 to TRBJ1-2; D is perhaps TRBD1 (6 bases). This CDR3 spans 12 amino acids. The V end was cut by 5 bases, the J end by 8 bases, with 12 bases between. CDR1 SNHLY and CDR2 FYNNEI come from the germline V gene. CDR3 sequence: CASSRTGSGYTF. The CDR3 DNA sequence: TGTGCCAGCAGTCGAACAGGGTCCGGCTACACCTTC.

This rearrangement joins TRBV6-5 to TRBJ1-2; 7 bases align to TRBD1. The CDR3 consists of 16 residues. CDR1 and CDR2 (germline): MNHEY, SVGAGI. J was trimmed by 6 bases and V by 2 bases; bases with no gene match: 12. CDR3 nucleotides: TGTGCCAGCAGTTACCTTACCCAGGGGGTAAAGGATGGCTACACCTTC. Translating it yields CASSYLTQGVKDGYTF.